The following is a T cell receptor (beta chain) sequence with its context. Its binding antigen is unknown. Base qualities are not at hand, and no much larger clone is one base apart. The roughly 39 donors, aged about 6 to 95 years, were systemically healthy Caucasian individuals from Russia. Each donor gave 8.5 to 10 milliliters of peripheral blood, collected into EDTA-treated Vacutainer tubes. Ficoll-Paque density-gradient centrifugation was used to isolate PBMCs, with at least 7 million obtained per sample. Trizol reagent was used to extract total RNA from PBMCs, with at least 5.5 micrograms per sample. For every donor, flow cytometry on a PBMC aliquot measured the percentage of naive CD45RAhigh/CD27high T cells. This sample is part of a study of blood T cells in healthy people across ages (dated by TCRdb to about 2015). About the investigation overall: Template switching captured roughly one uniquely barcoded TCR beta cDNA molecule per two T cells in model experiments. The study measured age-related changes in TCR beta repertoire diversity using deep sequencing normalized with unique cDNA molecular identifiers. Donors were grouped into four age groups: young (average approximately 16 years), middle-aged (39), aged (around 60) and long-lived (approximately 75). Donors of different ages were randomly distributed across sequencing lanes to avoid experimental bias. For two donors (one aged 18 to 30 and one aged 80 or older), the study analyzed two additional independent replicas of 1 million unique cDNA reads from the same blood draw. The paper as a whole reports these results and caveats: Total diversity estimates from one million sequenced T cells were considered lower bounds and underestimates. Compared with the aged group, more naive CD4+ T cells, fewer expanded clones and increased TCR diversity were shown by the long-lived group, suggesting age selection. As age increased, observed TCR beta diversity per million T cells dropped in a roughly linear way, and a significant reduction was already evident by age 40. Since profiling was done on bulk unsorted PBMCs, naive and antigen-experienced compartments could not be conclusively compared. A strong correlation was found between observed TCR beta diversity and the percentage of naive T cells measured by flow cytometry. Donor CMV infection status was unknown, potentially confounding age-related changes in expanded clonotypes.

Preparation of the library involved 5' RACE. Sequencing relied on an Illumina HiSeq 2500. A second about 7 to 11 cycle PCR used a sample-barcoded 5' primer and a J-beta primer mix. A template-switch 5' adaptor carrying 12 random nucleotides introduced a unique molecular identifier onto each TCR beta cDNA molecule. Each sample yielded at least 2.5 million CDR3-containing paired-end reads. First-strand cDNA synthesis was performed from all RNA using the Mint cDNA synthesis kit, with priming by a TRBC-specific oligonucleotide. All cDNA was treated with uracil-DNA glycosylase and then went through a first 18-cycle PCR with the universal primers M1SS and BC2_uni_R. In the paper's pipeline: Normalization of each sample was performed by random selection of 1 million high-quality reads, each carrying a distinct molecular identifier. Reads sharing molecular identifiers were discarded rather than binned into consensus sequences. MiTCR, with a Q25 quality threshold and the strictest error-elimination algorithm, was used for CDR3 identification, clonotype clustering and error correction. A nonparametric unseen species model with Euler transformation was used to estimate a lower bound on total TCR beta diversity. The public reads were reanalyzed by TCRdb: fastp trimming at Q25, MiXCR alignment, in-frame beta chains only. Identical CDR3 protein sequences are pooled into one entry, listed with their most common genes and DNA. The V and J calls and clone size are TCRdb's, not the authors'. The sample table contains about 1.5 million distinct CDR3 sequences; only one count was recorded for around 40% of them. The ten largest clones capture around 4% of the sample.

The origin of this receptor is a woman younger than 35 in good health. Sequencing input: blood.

The base sequence is TGCGCCAGCAGCGATACCCATGAAGCTTTCTTT. Its product reads: CASSDTHEAFF. The rearrangement joined TRBV5-1 to TRBJ1-1; there is no confident call for the D gene. Trimming takes 4 bases from V and 7 bases from J, and the germline ends sit 8 bases apart. Counted from cysteine to phenylalanine, this CDR3 has 11 amino acids. Of the read, only the CDR3 DNA is kept; its 33 bases are in frame from base 1. CDR1 SGHRS and CDR2 YFSETQ are derived from the germline V gene.